This TCR beta chain was sequenced in a study of CD8+ T cells in alopecia areata. Study context: The authors grafted skin from approximately 6-13-month-old C3H/HeJ donors with spontaneous alopecia onto 7-10-week-old female C3H/HeJ mice.

To note about this clone: Its target is not known. The genes are named according to mouse. The missing CDR3 end, 4 residues past where the read stops, is filled in from the germline J gene.

Study-level results: Resident alphabeta T cells of normal skin are also sequenced in scalp samples.

Per germline, CDR1 NSHNY and CDR2 SYGAGN. The V gene lost 3 bases and the J gene lost 0 bases, with 11 bases spanning the gap. The CDR3 sequence is 15 residues long. RNA extraction and reverse transcription yielded cDNA as sequencing template. Generated by immunoSEQ multiplex PCR, the TCRdb table keeps only in-frame clones and is missing some. The specimen has some 120,000 clones, none found just once. The chain joins TRBV13-1 to TRBJ2-3; D may be TRBD2 (6 bases). The origin of this receptor is a C3H/HeJ mouse with alopecia areata. For the strain, the MHC haplotype given is H2-k. Sequenced material: lesional skin. CDR3 DNA, as far as it was read: TGTGCCAGCAGTGGTGGGACTTTTAGTGCAGAA. This codes for CASSGGTFSAE. The whole CDR3 protein is CASSGGTFSAETLYF.